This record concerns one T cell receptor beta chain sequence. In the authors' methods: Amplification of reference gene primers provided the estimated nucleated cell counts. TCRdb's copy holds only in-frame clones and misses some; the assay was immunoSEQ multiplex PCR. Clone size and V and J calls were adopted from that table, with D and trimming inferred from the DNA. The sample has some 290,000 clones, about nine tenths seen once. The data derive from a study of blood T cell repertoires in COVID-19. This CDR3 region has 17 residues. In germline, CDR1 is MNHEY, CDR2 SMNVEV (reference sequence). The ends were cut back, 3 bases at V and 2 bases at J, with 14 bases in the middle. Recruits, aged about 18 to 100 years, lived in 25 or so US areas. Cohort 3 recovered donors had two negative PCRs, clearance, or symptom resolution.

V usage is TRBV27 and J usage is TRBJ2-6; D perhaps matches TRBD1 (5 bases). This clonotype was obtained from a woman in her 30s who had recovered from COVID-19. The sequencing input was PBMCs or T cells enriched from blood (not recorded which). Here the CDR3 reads CASSFWQGSPGANVLTF. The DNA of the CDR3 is TGTGCCAGCAGTTTTTGGCAGGGAAGTCCTGGGGCCAACGTCCTGACTTTC.